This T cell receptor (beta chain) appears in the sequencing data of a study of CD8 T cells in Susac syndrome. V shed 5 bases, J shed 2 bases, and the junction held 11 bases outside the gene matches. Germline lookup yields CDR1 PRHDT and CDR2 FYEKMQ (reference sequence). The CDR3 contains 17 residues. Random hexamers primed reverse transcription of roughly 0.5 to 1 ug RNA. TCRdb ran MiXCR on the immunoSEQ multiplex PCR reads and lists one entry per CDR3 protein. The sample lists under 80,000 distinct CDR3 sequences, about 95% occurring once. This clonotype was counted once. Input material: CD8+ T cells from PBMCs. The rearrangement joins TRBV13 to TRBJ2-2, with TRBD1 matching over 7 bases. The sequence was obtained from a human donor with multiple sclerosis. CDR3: CASSPQTGRSNTGELFF. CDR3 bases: TGTGCCAGCAGCCCCCAGACAGGGCGGTCTAACACCGGGGAGCTGTTTTTT.